This TCR beta chain was sequenced for a study of blood T cell repertoires in COVID-19. Study summary: The study drew acute and convalescent COVID-19 samples from the United States, Italy and Spain.

Cohorts were assigned according to the clinical history that participants reported. Within 2 weeks before study entry, exposed participants met a COVID-19 case. The method was immunoSEQ multiplex PCR; TCRdb's version includes in-frame clones alone and lacks a portion of them. The top ten clones hold 3% to 3.5% of a sample with some 180,000 clones, 65% to 85% of them seen once. The CDR3 runs to 16 residues. Germline V gene data show CDR1 as SGHAT and CDR2 as FQNNGV. The V end was cut by 8 bases, the J end by 2 bases, with 22 bases between. The specimen sequenced was PBMCs or T cells enriched from blood (not recorded which). The chain combines TRBV11-2 with TRBJ2-7; tentatively, D is TRBD1 (6 bases). The clonotype comes from a woman aged 25 to 39 who had been exposed to COVID-19. The CDR3 loop reads CASRISWVDSTYEQYF. Here the CDR3 DNA reads TGTGCCAGCCGAATTTCCTGGGTGGACAGTACCTACGAGCAGTACTTC.